Presented here are 3 T cell receptor beta chains from one specimen sequenced in a study of vaccination effects on CD4 cells after COVID-19. Antigen-specific CD4+ T cell clonotypes were called by their expansion after viral peptide-pool culture in ViraFEST. With about ten days of culture completed, CD4+ T cells were isolated. Vaccine recipients lacked prior SARS-CoV-2 infection and had negative nucleocapsid antibodies. What these receptors recognize is not known. Profiling relied on immunoSEQ multiplex PCR, and the TCRdb table lists in-frame clones only, not all of them. The table records fewer than 55,000 clones, roughly three quarters of them present only once. The material was CD4+ T cells from PBMCs cultured with HCoV-OC43 spike peptides, obtained before COVID-19 vaccination. Subset denoted: HCoV-OC43 spike overlapping peptide pool stimulation. The receptor set was obtained from a human donor who received a COVID-19 vaccine.

V is TRBV29-1 and J is TRBJ1-4; 7 nucleotides line up with TRBD1. There are 11 residues in the CDR3. Trimming took 7 bases from V and 11 from J; bases not matched to a gene: 7. The V gene's germline CDR1 is SQVTM and CDR2 ANQGSEA. CDR3 protein: CSAGTGDKLFF. The CDR3 bases are TGCAGCGCCGGAACAGGGGACAAACTGTTTTTT.

The rearrangement joins TRBV15 to TRBJ1-6; D gene unclear. Between the trimmed V and J ends, which lost 0 bases and 7 bases, there was a span of 7 bases. Germline lookup yields CDR1 LNHNV and CDR2 YYDKDF (reference sequence). The CDR3 is 14 amino acids. The CDR3 reads CATSRDPENSPLHF. The CDR3 DNA follows: TGTGCCACCAGCAGAGACCCCGAAAATTCACCCCTCCACTTT.

The V call is TRBV28, the J call TRBJ2-3; TRBD1 is a possible D gene (6 bases). In germline, CDR1 is MDHEN, CDR2 SYDVKM. The CDR3 runs 15 residues. Between the trimmed V and J ends, which lost 7 bases and 6 bases, there was a span of 20 bases. CDR3 loop: CASTTQGSGRDTQYF. In DNA, the CDR3 is TGTGCCAGCACCACGCAGGGGTCGGGCCGGGATACGCAGTATTTT.